The 14 T cell receptor beta chains listed next were all sequenced from one sample in a study of blood T cell repertoires in COVID-19. The assay was immunoSEQ multiplex PCR, and TCRdb's table has in-frame clones only and misses some. The data show about 130,000 clones, 85% seen once. The sequenced sample consisted of peripheral blood. Receptor source: a woman older than 75 with acute or convalescent COVID-19.

The chain has TRBV10-3 and TRBJ1-6, with 11 bases fitting TRBD1. The CDR3 consists of 15 residues. Germline loops: CDR1 ENHRY, CDR2 SYGVKD. V lost 4 bases, J lost 9 bases, and 5 bases stayed unmatched. CDR3 bases: TGTGCCATCAGTGCGGGACAGGGGGTAGGTTCACCCCTCCACTTT. It specifies CAISAGQGVGSPLHF.

This clone is a singleton in its sample. This chain links TRBV28 with TRBJ2-7, with 13 bases matching TRBD2. With 5 bases clipped from V and 6 bases from J, the junction kept 7 bases outside the gene matches. The CDR3 has 15 residues. Germline V gene sequence: CDR1 MDHEN, CDR2 SYDVKM. CDR3 region: CASSTSGGAVFEQYV. CDR3 nucleotides: TGTGCCAGCAGTACTAGCGGGGGGGCCGTCTTCGAGCAGTACGTC.

CDR3: CASSPLGVYTEAFF. Written as DNA, the CDR3 is TGTGCCAGCAGCCCTTTAGGGGTCTACACTGAAGCTTTCTTT. The gene calls are TRBV7-2 and TRBJ1-1, with a possible D match to TRBD1 (5 bases). The germline CDR1 and CDR2 sequences are SGHTA and FQGNSA. The germline V and J ends were trimmed by 5 bases and 3 bases, with 13 bases remaining between them. The CDR3 runs to 14 residues.

The rearrangement joins TRBV6-5 to TRBJ1-2; D remains ambiguous. Germline V CDR1 and CDR2: MNHEY, SVGAGI. There are 13 residues in the CDR3. V lost 2 bases and J 2 bases, leaving 6 bases between the germline ends. The CDR3 nucleotides are TGTGCCAGCAGTTACGACGGGAACTATGGCTACACCTTC. Residues: CASSYDGNYGYTF.

The chain links TRBV2 to TRBJ1-5, with TRBD1 as a possible D gene (6 bases). The CDR3 covers 17 residues. Germline assignment: CDR1 SNHLY and CDR2 FYNNEI. Trimming shortened V by 4 bases and J by 2 bases, and 18 bases separated the two germline ends. The CDR3 spells CASSATGRPSGNQPQHF. CDR3 sequence (DNA): TGTGCCAGCAGTGCCACAGGGCGCCCAAGTGGCAATCAGCCCCAGCATTTT.

The chain recombines TRBV9 with TRBJ2-1; a weak D match, TRBD1 (6 bases). The V end was cut by 4 bases, the J end by 7 bases, with 12 bases between. The CDR3 length is 13 residues. From germline, CDR1 is SGDLS and CDR2 YYNGEE. CDR3 sequence reads: CASSRDTLNEQFF. In DNA, the CDR3 is TGTGCCAGCAGCCGGGACACCTTAAATGAGCAGTTCTTC.

This sequence joins TRBV11-2 and TRBJ1-5; the D is unclear. Trimming took 0 bases from V and 6 from J, leaving 12 bases between them. The CDR3 extends over 15 amino acids. The germline gives CDR1 SGHAT, CDR2 FQNNGV. CDR3 protein: CASSLDVGAGQPQHF. The DNA of the CDR3 is TGTGCCAGCAGCTTAGATGTAGGCGCAGGTCAGCCCCAGCATTTT.

This chain joins TRBV20-1 and TRBJ2-6; D is ambiguous. The CDR3 extends over 14 amino acids. Per germline, CDR1 DFQATT and CDR2 SNEGSKA (reference sequence). V lost 3 bases to trimming and J lost 2 bases, with 8 bases between them. The CDR3 is CSASSQAGANVLTF. Written as DNA, the CDR3 is TGCAGTGCTAGTTCCCAGGCTGGGGCCAACGTCCTGACTTTC.

V and J are TRBV5-4 and TRBJ1-4; D unresolved. CDR1 is SGHNT and CDR2 is YYREEE in the germline V gene (reference sequence). The CDR3 is 16 amino acids. V dropped 1 base and J dropped 0 bases, with 10 bases sitting between them. The CDR3 bases are TGTGCCAGCAGCTTGTATGCCGGTACAACTAATGAAAAACTGTTTTTT. Translation: CASSLYAGTTNEKLFF.

This rearrangement joins TRBV6-5 to TRBJ1-5, with D uncertain. The CDR3 totals 13 residues. V lost 8 bases and J lost 4, with 12 bases in between. The germline gives CDR1 MNHEY, CDR2 SVGAGI. The CDR3 bases are TGTGCCAGCTCCGGCAGGAAGAATCAGCCCCAGCATTTT. Protein: CASSGRKNQPQHF.

CDR3 loop: CASSLEKETQYF. Written as DNA, the CDR3 is TGTGCCAGCAGTCTGGAGAAAGAGACCCAGTACTTC. V gene TRBV2 combines with J gene TRBJ2-5, with unresolved D. V lost 5 bases, J lost 3 bases, and 7 bases lay in between. Germline V lookup: CDR1 SNHLY, CDR2 FYNNEI. The CDR3 is 12 residues long.

The V and J genes are TRBV6-5 and TRBJ1-2; 8 nucleotides align to TRBD1. Germline CDR1 reads MNHEY; CDR2 reads SVGAGI. This CDR3 contains 16 residues. J gave up 4 bases and V 0 bases, and 7 bases lay outside the gene matches. CDR3 region: CASSYSVRGRAYGYTF. In nucleotides, the CDR3 is TGTGCCAGCAGTTACTCGGTCAGGGGGCGGGCCTATGGCTACACCTTC.

This sequence joins TRBV18 and TRBJ1-2; D unresolved. V shed 0 bases and J shed 2 bases, with 4 bases lying between them. The CDR3 extends over 13 amino acids. Germline values: CDR1 KGHSH, CDR2 LQKENI. CDR3 amino acids: CASSPPGNYGYTF. DNA of the CDR3: TGTGCCAGCTCACCACCGGGCAACTATGGCTACACCTTC. Based on the CDR3 plus reference TRBV18 and TRBJ1-2, the full variable domain is NAGVMQNPRHLVRRRGQEARLRCSPMKGHSHVYWYRQLPEEGLKFMVYLQKENIIDESGMPKERFSAEFPKEGPSILRIQQVVRGDSAAYFCASSPPGNYGYTFGSGTRLTVV.

The chain is built from TRBV7-3 and TRBJ2-1, with D possibly being TRBD2 (6 bases). This CDR3 has 16 amino acids. With 2 bases removed from V and 0 bases from J, the gap between germline ends came to 11 bases. Germline values: CDR1 SGHTA, CDR2 FQGTGA. CDR3 sequence: CASSLGGASSYNEQFF. The CDR3 DNA is TGTGCCAGCAGCTTAGGAGGGGCCAGCTCCTACAATGAGCAGTTCTTC.